The 21 T cell receptor beta chains listed next were all sequenced from one sample in a study of metastatic and nonmetastatic thyroid tumors. Among the patients, none had received any treatment before thyroid surgery. TCRdb re-clonotyped the PCR reads via MiXCR. In the table there are approximately 34,000 clones, roughly 17% of which are singletons. The specimen sequenced was blood. These receptors all stem from a female donor with papillary thyroid cancer or a benign thyroid nodule (not recorded which). Some clones in this sample may be carry-over from other donors' samples.

There are many counts of this clone. The gene calls are TRBV14 and TRBJ2-7; D is ambiguous. This CDR3 is 15 amino acids long. The V end was cut by 3 bases, the J end by 3 bases, with 15 bases between. Looked up from germline, CDR1 is SGHDN and CDR2 is FVKESK. The CDR3 loop is CASSHPNRPHYEQYF. The CDR3 coding sequence is TGTGCCAGCAGCCACCCGAACAGACCACACTACGAGCAGTACTTC.

This clone was seen a few times. V is TRBV3-1 and J is TRBJ2-7; 9 bases align to TRBD2. V lost 4 bases and J lost 5; bases outside the gene matches: 9. Germline lookup yields CDR1 LGHDT and CDR2 YNNKEL (reference sequence). The CDR3 has 15 residues. For the CDR3, the DNA is TGTGCCAGCAGCCCCCAATCTAGCGGGGCTCACGAGCAGTACTTC. Translating gives CASSPQSSGAHEQYF.

This chain uses TRBV28 with TRBJ2-1; TRBD2 might be the D (6 bases). V was cut by 6 bases and J by 3 bases, with 15 bases left in between. CDR3 size: 15 residues. Germline V gene lookup returns CDR1 MDHEN and CDR2 SYDVKM. CDR3 in amino acids: CASRTIADVYNEQFF. The CDR3 DNA reads as TGTGCCAGCAGAACTATAGCGGATGTCTACAATGAGCAGTTCTTC.

This clone was picked up many times. This chain links TRBV12-3 or TRBV12-4 with TRBJ2-1, with D possibly TRBD2 on 5 matching bases. CDR3 size: 12 residues. V was trimmed by 3 bases and J by 9 bases, leaving 9 bases between them. DNA of the CDR3: TGTGCCAGCAGTTTTCGAGGGTCTGAGCAGTTCTTC. Its protein product is CASSFRGSEQFF.

This clone has ten or more counts. The V call is TRBV6-1, the J call TRBJ2-5, with TRBD1 matching over 12 bases. CDR3 length equals 15 residues. Trimming at V came to 6 bases and at J to 9 bases, leaving 11 bases not matched to a gene. Germline-derived CDR1 and CDR2 are MNHNS and SASEGT. The CDR3 sequence is CASSPGTGGPKAQYF. The CDR3 DNA reads TGTGCCAGCAGCCCAGGGACAGGGGGCCCGAAGGCCCAGTACTTC.

About this clone itself: A read error may explain this, as a much larger clone is one base away. The chain recombines TRBV9 with TRBJ2-1, with D possibly being TRBD2 (6 bases). Trimming took 4 bases from V and 1 from J, leaving 15 bases between them. From germline, CDR1 is SGDLS and CDR2 YYNGEE. The CDR3 covers 16 residues. CDR3 region: CASSSPGTGSYNEQFF. DNA of the CDR3: TGTGCCAGCAGCTCCCCCGGGACTGGATCCTACAATGAGCAGTTCTTC.

This clone was counted only a few times. V usage is TRBV2 and J usage is TRBJ2-7; D is unresolved. V was pared by 7 bases and J by 1 base, with 8 bases between. The CDR3 covers 12 residues. Looked up from germline, CDR1 is SNHLY and CDR2 is FYNNEI. The CDR3 protein is CASNTNSYEQYF. In DNA form, the CDR3 reads TGTGCCAGCAACACTAATTCCTACGAGCAGTACTTC.

The chain links TRBV6-4 to TRBJ1-1, with a tentative D call TRBD1 (5 bases). The V and J ends lost 0 bases and 4 bases respectively, with 6 bases between them. The CDR3 runs 13 residues. Germline V gives CDR1 MRHNA, CDR2 SNTAGT. The CDR3 DNA follows: TGTGCCAGCAGTGACTCCGGGACCACTGAAGCTTTCTTT. This translates into CASSDSGTTEAFF.

In its sample, this clone was seen many times. The chain couples TRBV11-1 to TRBJ1-2; D might be TRBD1 (6 bases). The length of the CDR3 is 16 residues. Germline values: CDR1 SGHAT, CDR2 FQDESV (reference sequence). V was trimmed by 4 bases and J by 4 bases, leaving 19 bases between them. CDR3 loop: CASSSGGGGDSYGYTF. The CDR3 bases are TGTGCCAGCAGCTCCGGAGGGGGGGGAGACTCCTATGGCTACACCTTC.

This clone was recorded many times. The rearrangement links TRBV5-1 to TRBJ2-3; no definite D call. The CDR3 contains 14 residues. Trimming pared 5 bases from V and 0 bases from J, leaving 10 bases between. The germline CDR1 and CDR2 sequences are SGHRS and YFSETQ. This CDR3 reads CASRIYGSTDTQYF. In DNA form, the CDR3 reads TGCGCCAGCAGGATCTACGGGAGCACAGATACGCAGTATTTT.

A remark on this clone: One base away lies a much larger clone, so this may be a sequencing read error. The chain combines TRBV5-1 with TRBJ2-4; TRBD1 matches at 10 bases. The CDR3 is made up of 14 amino acids. Germline V gene sequence: CDR1 SGHRS, CDR2 YFSETQ. For the CDR3, the DNA is TGCGCCAGCAGCTTGGCGGGACAGGGGAACATTCAGTGCTTC. This gives the protein CASSLAGQGNIQCF.

There are many counts of this clone. V and J are TRBV6-1 and TRBJ2-7, with D tentatively TRBD1 (6 bases). Per the germline V gene, CDR1 is MNHNS and CDR2 is SASEGT. There are 13 residues in the CDR3. The CDR3 loop is CTGRQAESDEQYF. In DNA form, the CDR3 reads TGTACCGGTAGACAGGCCGAGTCTGACGAGCAGTACTTC.

Worth noting for this clone: At one boundary the junction diverges from the germline segment, which might be a read error. The rearrangement links TRBV10-3 to TRBJ1-2; a weak D match, TRBD1 (6 bases). The CDR3 is 17 amino acids. Germline V gene sequence: CDR1 ENHRY, CDR2 SYGVKD. The CDR3 protein is CAISGGGLNRSKDGYTF. The CDR3 DNA is TGTGCCATCAGTGGAGGGGGGCTTAACAGGAGCAAAGATGGATACACCTTC.

The table lists this clone with many counts. The chain couples TRBV6-1 to TRBJ1-5; D unresolved. The CDR3 is 15 residues long. Germline values: CDR1 MNHNS, CDR2 SASEGT. With 2 bases removed from V and 2 bases from J, the gap between germline ends came to 10 bases. DNA of the CDR3: TGTGCCAGCAGTGAAAAGGAGGATGGCAATCAGCCCCAGCATTTT. This translates into CASSEKEDGNQPQHF.

This chain joins TRBV7-9 and TRBJ1-1; D remains unclear. Germline CDR1 is SEHNR and CDR2 is FQNEAQ (reference sequence). The CDR3 totals 12 residues. Trimming removed 1 base from V and 10 bases from J, with 10 bases in between. The CDR3 DNA follows: TGTGCCAGCAGCTTAGACAAGTATGGAGCTTTCTTT. Translation gives CASSLDKYGAFF.

This clone was detected only a few times. The chain combines TRBV6-1 with TRBJ1-3, with no clear D. Germline CDR1 MNHNS, CDR2 SASEGT. V shed 2 bases and J shed 2 bases, with 10 bases lying between them. The CDR3 covers 15 residues. The CDR3: CASSESVGTGNTIYF. The CDR3 nucleotides are TGTGCCAGCAGTGAAAGTGTAGGGACTGGAAACACCATATATTTT.

As to this clone: Its ends do not fully match the called genes, so a read error is possible. The genes are TRBV24-1 and TRBJ2-3; possibly TRBD2 for D (6 bases). CDR3 length: 16 amino acids. Germline-derived CDR1 and CDR2 are KGHDR and SFDVKD. The CDR3 DNA reads as TGTGCCACCGGGCCCGGAGGTAGCGGAGACCCGGGTACGCAGGATTTT. Protein sequence: CATGPGGSGDPGTQDF.

Notes on this clone: Mismatch with germline at one junction end may stem from a read error. The V and J genes are TRBV6-4 and TRBJ2-3, with a possible D match to TRBD2 (6 bases). The CDR3 sequence is 14 residues long. Germline values: CDR1 MRHNA, CDR2 SNTAGT. The CDR3 reads CAISENRETDTQYF. In DNA, the CDR3 is TGTGCCATCAGTGAAAATCGGGAGACAGATACGCAGTATTTT.

This clone showed up many times. The chain is built from TRBV6-4 and TRBJ2-1; the match to TRBD2 covers 8 bases. V dropped 7 bases and J dropped 6; count of bases not matched to a gene: 8. The CDR3 spans 14 residues. Germline CDR1 reads MRHNA; CDR2 reads SNTAGT. This CDR3 is CASKAAGDSNEQFF. CDR3 sequence (DNA): TGTGCCAGCAAAGCAGCGGGAGATAGCAATGAGCAGTTCTTC.

This clone was picked up many times. CDR3 protein: CASSFIATNEKLFF. The CDR3 bases are TGTGCCAGCAGCTTTATTGCAACTAATGAAAAACTGTTTTTT. The chain joins TRBV5-6 to TRBJ1-4, with D unresolved. Germline CDR1 and CDR2: SGHDT and YYEEEE. The CDR3 is 14 residues long. Trimming left V 2 bases short and J 0 bases short, with 5 bases between.

This clone was counted many times. The junction departs from germline at one end; a sequencing error may be responsible. The chain recombines TRBV30 with TRBJ2-3, with D hard to call. From germline, CDR1 is GTSNPN and CDR2 SVGIG (reference sequence). This CDR3 spans 14 amino acids. The CDR3 loop reads CAWSPGYSKDTQYF. CDR3 in DNA: TGTGCCTGGAGTCCAGGATATAGCAAAGATACGCAGTATTTT.